This paragraph reports one TCR beta chain. This sample is drawn from a study of shared clonotypes between healthy human individuals. TCRdb keeps only in-frame clones here, not all; method: immunoSEQ multiplex PCR. Here the sample spans over 700,000 clones, 55% to 75% being singletons. The CDR3 extends over 15 amino acids. Trimming took 8 bases from V and 0 from J, leaving 17 bases between them. Sequencing input: memory CD4+ T cells sorted from blood. This sample's subset: CD45RA-negative fraction. The TCR was taken from a woman in her twenties or thirties in good health. V is TRBV23-1 and J is TRBJ2-7, with D perhaps TRBD1 (6 bases). TRBV23-1 is treated as an ORF (open reading frame) with a function not yet certain. The CDR3 coding sequence is TGCGCCAGCCCCCCCAGGACAGCCAACTCCTACGAGCAGTACTTC. The encoded protein is CASPPRTANSYEQYF.